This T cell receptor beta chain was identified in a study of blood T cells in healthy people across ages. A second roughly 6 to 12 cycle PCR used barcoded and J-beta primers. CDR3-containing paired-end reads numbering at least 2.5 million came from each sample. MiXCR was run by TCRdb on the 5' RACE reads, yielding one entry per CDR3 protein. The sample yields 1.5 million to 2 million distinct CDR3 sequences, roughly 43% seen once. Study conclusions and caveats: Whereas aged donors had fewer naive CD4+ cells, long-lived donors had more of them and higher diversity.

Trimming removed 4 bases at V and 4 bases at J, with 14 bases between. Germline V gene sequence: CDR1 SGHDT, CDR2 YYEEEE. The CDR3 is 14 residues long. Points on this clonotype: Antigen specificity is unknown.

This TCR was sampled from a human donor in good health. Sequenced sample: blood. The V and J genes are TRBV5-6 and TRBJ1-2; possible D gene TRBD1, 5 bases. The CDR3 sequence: CASSLGDGTYGYTF. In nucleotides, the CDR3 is TGTGCCAGCAGCCTAGGGGACGGGACCTATGGCTACACCTTC.